These 4 T cell receptor beta chains share one sample of origin, sequenced in a study of shared clonotypes between healthy human individuals. Assay used: immunoSEQ multiplex PCR; TCRdb lists only in-frame clones, some missing. The sample has roughly 510,000 clones; 60% to 80% are singletons. Sequencing was carried out using PBMCs. The receptors originated from a woman aged 40-49 years in good health. Some clones in this sample may be carry-over from other donors' samples.

This clone is a singleton in its sample. The chain carries TRBV19 and TRBJ2-1; D gene unclear. There are 14 residues in the CDR3. Germline CDR1 is LNHDA and CDR2 is SQIVND (reference sequence). Trimming took off 7 bases at V and 3 bases at J, with 13 bases between the two ends. The CDR3 loop is CASKVSRRYNEQFF. The CDR3 nucleotides read TGTGCCAGTAAGGTGAGTCGTCGCTACAATGAGCAGTTCTTC.

V usage is TRBV7-2 and J usage is TRBJ2-2; D unresolved. The length of the CDR3 is 14 residues. CDR1 is SGHTA and CDR2 is FQGNSA in the germline V gene. V shed 2 bases and J shed 4 bases, with 8 bases lying between them. CDR3 sequence reads: CASSLSHSTGELFF. The CDR3 coding sequence is TGTGCCAGCAGCTTATCACACAGCACCGGGGAGCTGTTTTTT.

The chain joins TRBV7-8 to TRBJ2-7; 8 bases line up with TRBD1. Trimming cost V 4 bases and J 4 bases; bases outside gene matches: 6. This CDR3 has 14 residues. Germline CDR1 reads SGHVS; CDR2 reads FQNEAQ. CDR3 residues: CASSSDRGPYEQYF. The CDR3, as DNA: TGTGCCAGCAGCTCCGACAGGGGACCTTACGAGCAGTACTTC.

The chain joins TRBV18 to TRBJ2-7, with 10 bases identical to TRBD2. This CDR3 is built from 15 residues. J lost 7 bases, V lost 3 bases, and 9 bases had no gene match. Germline lookup yields CDR1 KGHSH and CDR2 LQKENI. CDR3 protein: CASSPALAGAEEQYF. The DNA of the CDR3 is TGTGCCAGCTCACCTGCTCTAGCGGGAGCGGAGGAGCAGTACTTC.